The 3 T cell receptor beta chains given below trace back to one sample, sequenced in a study of spatial heterogeneity in lung cancer. General study points: How many expanded intratumoral alpha and beta TCRs were present tracked the tumor mutation count, which was a count of nonsynonymous mutations.

MiXCR, applied by TCRdb to the 5' RACE reads, yields one record per CDR3 protein. The sample carries some 9,800 distinct CDR3 sequences, about 6% recorded once. Their antigens remain unidentified. Time point: sample taken at primary tumor resection. This material consisted of lung tumor tissue, taken at surgery. These receptors were collected from a male donor with early-stage non-small cell lung cancer.

This clonotype came up many times. This beta chain is an off-target read within a library intended for alpha chains, so its frequency means little. The chain joins TRBV20-1 to TRBJ1-2, with 11 bases aligning to TRBD1. CDR1 is DFQATT and CDR2 is SNEGSKA in the germline V gene (reference sequence). Unmatched junction bases numbered 10, after V lost 0 bases and J lost 4 bases. CDR3 length: 17 residues. The CDR3, as DNA: TGCAGTGCTAGAGAGATTCCCGGACAGGGGGCAGGCTATGGCTACACCTTC. Translating gives CSAREIPGQGAGYGYTF.

This clonotype is medium-sized by share. Found in a library prepared for alpha chains, this beta chain is an off-target read, and its abundance has little meaning. The gene calls are TRBV5-1 and TRBJ1-2; D is unclear. CDR3 size: 13 residues. Trimming took 0 bases from V and 7 from J, leaving 10 bases between them. Per the germline V gene, CDR1 is SGHRS and CDR2 is YFSETQ. The chain's CDR3 is CASSLERRFGYTF. Written as DNA, the CDR3 is TGCGCCAGCAGCTTGGAACGGAGGTTTGGCTACACCTTC.

This clonotype has a count of ten or more. The library was built for alpha chains, so this beta chain is an off-target read and its size means little. The chain employs TRBV18 and TRBJ2-2; D gene unclear. V lost 1 base, J lost 0 bases, and 6 bases lay in between. The CDR3 totals 15 residues. Germline CDR1 reads KGHSH; CDR2 reads LQKENI. Here the CDR3 reads CASSPQTANTGELFF. The CDR3 region has the DNA TGTGCCAGCTCACCACAGACGGCGAACACCGGGGAGCTGTTTTTT.